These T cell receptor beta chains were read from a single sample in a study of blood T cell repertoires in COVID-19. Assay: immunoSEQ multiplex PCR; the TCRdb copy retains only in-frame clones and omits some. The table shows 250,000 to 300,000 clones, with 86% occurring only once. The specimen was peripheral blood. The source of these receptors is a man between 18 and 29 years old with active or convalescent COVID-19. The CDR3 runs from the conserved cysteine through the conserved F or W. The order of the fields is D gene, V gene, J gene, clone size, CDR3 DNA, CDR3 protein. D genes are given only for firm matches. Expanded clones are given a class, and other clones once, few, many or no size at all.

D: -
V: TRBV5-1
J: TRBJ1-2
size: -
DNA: TGCGCCAGCAGCACGGGTGGGTCCGACTATGGCTACACCTTC
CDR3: CASSTGGSDYGYTF

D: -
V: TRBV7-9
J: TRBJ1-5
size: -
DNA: TGTGCCAGCAGACTAGCCGAGGATCAGCCCCAGCATTTT
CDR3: CASRLAEDQPQHF

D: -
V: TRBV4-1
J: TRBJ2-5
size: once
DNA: TGCGCCAGCAGCCAACCCGACTCCCCCTCGCAAGAGACCCAGTACTTC
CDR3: CASSQPDSPSQETQYF

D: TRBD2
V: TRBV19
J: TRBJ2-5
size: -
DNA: TGTGCCAGTAGTATATCCCACAAGACTAGCGCTGCGGAGACCCAGTACTTC
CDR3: CASSISHKTSAAETQYF

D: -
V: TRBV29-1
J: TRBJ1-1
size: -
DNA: TGCAGCGTTCTAGGGAACACTGAAGCTTTCTTT
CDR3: CSVLGNTEAFF

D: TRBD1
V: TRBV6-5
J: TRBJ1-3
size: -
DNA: TGTGCCAGCAGAGCGAGACAGGGCTCTGGAAACACCATATATTTT
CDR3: CASRARQGSGNTIYF

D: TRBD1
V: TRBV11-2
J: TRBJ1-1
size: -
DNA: TGTGCCAGCAGTTATCCGGGACAGGGGGCGACTGAAGCTTTCTTT
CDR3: CASSYPGQGATEAFF

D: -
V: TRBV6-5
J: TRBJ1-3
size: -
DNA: TGTGCCAGCAGTTACTCCTTTAGCACGAACACCATATATTTT
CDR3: CASSYSFSTNTIYF

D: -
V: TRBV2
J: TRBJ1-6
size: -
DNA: TGTGCCAGCAGTGAAACCCAGGGCCCACCCCTCCACTTT
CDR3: CASSETQGPPLHF

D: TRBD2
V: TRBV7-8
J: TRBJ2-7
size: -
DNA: TGTGCCAGCAGCTTATCACGGACTAGCGGGAGAATTTTTGGTTCCTACGAGCAGTACTTC
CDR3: CASSLSRTSGRIFGSYEQYF

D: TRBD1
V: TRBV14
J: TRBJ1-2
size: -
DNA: TGTGCCAGCAGCCAAGAGACAGGGAGTTATGGCTACACCTTC
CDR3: CASSQETGSYGYTF

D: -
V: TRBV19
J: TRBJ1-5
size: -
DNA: TGTGCCAGTAGCGCTTTGAGCGGGGGGCTGGATCAGCCCCAGCATTTT
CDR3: CASSALSGGLDQPQHF

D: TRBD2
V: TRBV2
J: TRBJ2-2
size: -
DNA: TGTGCCACCTCCCCAGCGGGGCCCGGGGAGCTGTTTTTT
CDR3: CATSPAGPGELFF

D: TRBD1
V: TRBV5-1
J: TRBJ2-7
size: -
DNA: TGCGCCAGCAGCAGGACCGGGACAGGGGGCAGCTACGAGCAGTACTTC
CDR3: CASSRTGTGGSYEQYF

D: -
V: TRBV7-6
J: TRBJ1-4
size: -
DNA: TGTGCCAGCAGCTTACGACAGGTTGAAAAACTGTTTTTT
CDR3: CASSLRQVEKLFF

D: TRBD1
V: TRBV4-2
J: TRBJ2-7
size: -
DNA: TGTGCCAGCAGCCAAGAGACCGGGACAGAGACCTCCTACGAGCAGTACTTC
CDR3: CASSQETGTETSYEQYF

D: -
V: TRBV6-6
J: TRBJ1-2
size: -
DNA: TGTGCCAGCAGTTACTCGGTAGGGACATTTGGTGGCTACACCTTC
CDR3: CASSYSVGTFGGYTF

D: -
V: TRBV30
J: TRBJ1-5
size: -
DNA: TGTGCCTGGAGCCCCTCAGGGGTCCACCGGCAGCCCCAGCATTTT
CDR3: CAWSPSGVHRQPQHF

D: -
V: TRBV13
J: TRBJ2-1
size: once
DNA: TGTGCCAGCAGCACAGGGCCAGGGATGGGCAATGAGCAGTTCTTC
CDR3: CASSTGPGMGNEQFF

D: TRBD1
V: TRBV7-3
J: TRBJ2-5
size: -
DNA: TGTGCCAGCAGCTCGACAGGGGTGGGGGAGACCCAGTACTTC
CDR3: CASSSTGVGETQYF

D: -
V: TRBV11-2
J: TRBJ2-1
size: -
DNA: TGTGCCAGCAGCTTGGGAGTTGGTGGATTCGAGCAGTTCTTC
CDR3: CASSLGVGGFEQFF

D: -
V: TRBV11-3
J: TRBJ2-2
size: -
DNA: TGTGCCAGCAGCCGACCGAGAGTGGGAGAGGACACCGGGGAGCTGTTTTTT
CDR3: CASSRPRVGEDTGELFF

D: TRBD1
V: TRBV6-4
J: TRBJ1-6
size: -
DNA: TGTGCCAGCAGTGACCGACAGGGCTATAATTCACCCCTCCACTTT
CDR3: CASSDRQGYNSPLHF